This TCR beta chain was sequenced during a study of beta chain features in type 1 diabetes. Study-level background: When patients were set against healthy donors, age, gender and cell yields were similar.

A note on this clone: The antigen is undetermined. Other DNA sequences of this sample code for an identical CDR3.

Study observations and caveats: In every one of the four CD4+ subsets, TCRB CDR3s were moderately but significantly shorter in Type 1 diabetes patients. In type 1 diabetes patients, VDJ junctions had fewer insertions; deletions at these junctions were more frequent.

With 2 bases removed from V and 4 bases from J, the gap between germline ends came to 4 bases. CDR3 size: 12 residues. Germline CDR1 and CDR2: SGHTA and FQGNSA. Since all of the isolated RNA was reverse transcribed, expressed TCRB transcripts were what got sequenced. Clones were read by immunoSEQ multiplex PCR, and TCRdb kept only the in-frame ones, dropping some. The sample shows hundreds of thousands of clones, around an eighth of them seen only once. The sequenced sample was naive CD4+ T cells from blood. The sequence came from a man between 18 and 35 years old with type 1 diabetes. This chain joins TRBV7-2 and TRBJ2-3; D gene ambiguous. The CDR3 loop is CASSLRADTQYF. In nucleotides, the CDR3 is TGTGCCAGCAGCTTAAGGGCAGATACGCAGTATTTT.